Sequencing of this TCR beta chain was carried out in a study of T cell responses to AZD1222 COVID-19 vaccine. Generated by immunoSEQ multiplex PCR, the TCRdb table keeps only in-frame clones and is missing some. The table includes about 160,000 clones, approximately 91% detected once. The CDR3 length is 14 residues. Germline V CDR1 and CDR2: MNHNY, SVGAGI (reference sequence). Trimming removed 2 bases from V and 4 bases from J, with 9 bases in between. The source material was peripheral blood, sampled on day 0 of AZD1222 vaccination. V gene TRBV6-6 combines with J gene TRBJ1-3; D gene unclear. The source of this sequence is an adult in good health. CDR3 DNA: TGTGCCAGCAGTTACACCGGGGTCGGAAACACCATATATTTT. Encoded protein: CASSYTGVGNTIYF.